One T cell receptor (beta chain) is described in this entry. Its antigen is not known. This sample is drawn from a study of CD8+ T cells in alopecia areata. Overall study context: A 6-month off-drug phase came after tofacitinib, which had lasted 6 to 18 months.

Regarding the study as a whole: When scalp samples are sequenced, resident alphabeta T cells of normal skin are also captured.

Sequencing used cDNA as its template, made by extracting RNA and reverse transcribing it. TCRdb keeps only in-frame clones here, not all; method: immunoSEQ multiplex PCR. This sample has 90,000 to 150,000 clones, with around two fifths found just once. Alopecia areata patients had lesional scalp punch biopsies and peripheral blood taken from them. Using a FACSAria, the CD4+ and CD8+ T cells were sorted from the PBMCs. Specimen: CD4+ T cells sorted from blood. This clonotype was obtained from a human donor with alopecia areata.

CDR3 loop: CASSFLPDTEAFF. The DNA of the CDR3 is TGTGCCAGCTCGTTCCTCCCCGACACTGAAGCTTTCTTT. The chain uses TRBV7-2 and TRBJ1-1, with D unclear. V lost 8 bases, J lost 3 bases, and 13 bases lay in between. This CDR3 comprises 13 residues. Germline V gives CDR1 SGHTA, CDR2 FQGNSA.